Only one count was recorded for the clone carrying this T cell receptor (beta chain). In the authors' workflow: Counts of nucleated cells, estimated from reference gene primer amplification, were obtained. Assay used: immunoSEQ multiplex PCR; TCRdb lists only in-frame clones, some missing. That table is the source of V, J and clone size, and D and trimming were worked out from the DNA. The sample yields 250,000 to 350,000 clones, around 90% seen once. The data derive from a study of blood T cell repertoires in COVID-19. Study background: Samples came from the United States, Italy and Spain, spanning acute and convalescent COVID-19. T cells, B-cell-depleted T cells, or PBMCs supplied cDNA or gDNA.

The V end was cut by 1 base, the J end by 7 bases, with 14 bases between. The germline CDR1 and CDR2 sequences are SEHNR and FQNEAQ (reference sequence). The CDR3 extends over 14 amino acids. The source of this sequence is a man in his late teens or twenties with active or convalescent COVID-19. The chain carries TRBV7-9 and TRBJ2-7; D might be TRBD2 (6 bases). Specimen: peripheral blood. The DNA of the CDR3 is TGTGCCAGCAGCTTAGGAAGCGGGCTGGGAGAGCAGTACTTC. Its protein is CASSLGSGLGEQYF.